This paragraph reports one T cell receptor (beta chain). Its antigen is as yet unknown. The data stem from a study of Ad26.COV2.S vaccination and SARS-CoV-2 variants. General study findings and limits: People who got the vaccine had more spike-specific TCR breadth than people who got placebo. The TCR breadth and depth analyses may have understated or missed part of the total T cell responses. Vaccine and placebo recipients had comparable breadth of non-spike TCRs. Substantial post-vaccination breadth of spike-specific CD8+ and CD4+ T cell responses was reported.

Treatment: 15 to 20 received Ad26.COV2.S at low or high dose, single or two shots; 5 received placebo; per-sample allocation not given. Repertoires come from day 63 after the first vaccine or placebo injection. Produced via immunoSEQ multiplex PCR; TCRdb's table is partial and in-frame only. The top ten clones hold approximately 12% of a sample with 430,000 or so clones, over 75% of them seen once. The CDR3 has 14 amino acids. CDR1 and CDR2 from the germline V gene are SGHVS and FQNEAQ. Trimming cost V 5 bases and J 4 bases; bases outside gene matches: 7. The source is a person aged 18 to 65 who received the Ad26.COV2.S COVID-19 vaccine or a placebo. The V call is TRBV7-8, the J call TRBJ1-2, with 7 positions matching TRBD1. Sequencing used peripheral blood, obtained in a trial of Ad26.COV2.S vaccine versus placebo. The CDR3 region is CASSPQGTGYGYTF. CDR3 sequence (DNA): TGTGCCAGCAGCCCACAGGGGACTGGCTATGGCTACACCTTC.